This TCR beta chain was obtained from a study of PD-L1 blockade in urothelial cancer. As for the study in general: Bladder-origin urothelial cancer in males described about 90% of the roughly 30 patients.

Germline lookup yields CDR1 SGHDT and CDR2 YYEEEE. V lost 6 bases to trimming and J lost 3 bases, with 19 bases between them. This CDR3 has 16 amino acids. The protocol was immunoSEQ multiplex PCR, while the TCRdb copy is restricted to in-frame clones and leaves out a portion. Among just over 35,000 clones, approximately 88% were seen once, and the ten largest hold roughly a tenth. Indicated time point: peripheral blood 6 weeks after treatment start. The TCR was taken from a man in his forties or fifties with urothelial cancer. V is TRBV5-6 and J is TRBJ1-5, with D uncertain. The specimen was PBMCs, collected around atezolizumab (anti-PD-L1) treatment. In DNA form, the CDR3 reads TGTGCCAGCAACTACCGGGCCTCGGGAATCAATCAGCCCCAGCATTTT. This gives the protein CASNYRASGINQPQHF. The full variable domain, in which reference TRBV5-6 and TRBJ1-5 provide the parts outside the CDR3, is DAGVTQSPTHLIKTRGQQVTLRCSPKSGHDTVSWYQQALGQGPQFIFQYYEEEERQRGNFPDRFSGHQFPNYSSELNVNALLLGDSALYLCASNYRASGINQPQHFGDGTRLSIL.